The rows below give T cell receptor beta chains drawn from one sample of a study of chemoradiotherapy in HPV16-positive cancers. Profiled with immunoSEQ multiplex PCR; TCRdb holds only in-frame clones, not every one. The data contain approximately 19,000 clones, about 90% of them singletons. Sample: blood, taken from a patient who underwent chemoradiotherapy. The receptors stem from a human donor with HPV-associated anogenital cancer. Both conserved end residues are part of each CDR3. The order of the fields is J gene, V gene, D gene, clone size, CDR3 protein, CDR3 DNA. D genes are given only for firm matches. Clone sizes are given selectively: once, few, many, or a class where the clone is expanded.

TRBJ2-3 | TRBV10-1 | TRBD2 | NA | CASSEAGDTDTQYF | TGCGCCAGCAGTGAAGCGGGGGATACAGATACGCAGTATTTT
TRBJ1-5 | TRBV19 | TRBD1 | NA | CASSIQGAYQPQHF | TGTGCCAGTAGTATTCAGGGGGCTTATCAGCCCCAGCATTTT
TRBJ2-2 | TRBV11-3 | NA | NA | CASSPYSTDTGELFF | TGTGCCAGCAGTCCTTACTCAACAGACACCGGGGAGCTGTTTTTT
TRBJ1-6 | TRBV5-6 | TRBD1 | NA | CASSFRDRLNSPLHF | TGTGCCAGCAGCTTCCGGGACAGGCTTAATTCACCCCTCCACTTT
TRBJ2-1 | TRBV7-9 | NA | few | CASALGGEHNEQFF | TGTGCCAGCGCTCTAGGGGGAGAGCACAATGAGCAGTTCTTC
TRBJ2-5 | TRBV7-8 | TRBD1 | NA | CASSSPRQGTGEQYF | TGTGCCAGCAGCTCCCCGAGACAGGGAACCGGAGAGCAGTACTTC
TRBJ2-3 | TRBV6-1 | NA | NA | CAGRLDRADTQYF | TGTGCCGGTCGACTCGATCGGGCAGATACGCAGTATTTT
TRBJ1-1 | TRBV14 | TRBD1 | NA | CASSRNRGPMGTEAFF | TGTGCCAGCAGTAGAAACAGGGGCCCCATGGGCACTGAAGCTTTCTTT
TRBJ1-1 | TRBV2 | TRBD1 | few | CASRGSSLNTEAFF | TGTGCCTCCAGGGGGTCAAGCTTGAACACTGAAGCTTTCTTT
TRBJ2-7 | TRBV4-3 | NA | NA | CASSQEFAELTYEQYF | TGCGCCAGCAGCCAAGAGTTTGCAGAGCTTACCTACGAGCAGTACTTC
TRBJ2-1 | TRBV19 | TRBD2 | NA | CASSSGRAGEQFF | TGTGCCAGTAGTAGCGGGAGGGCGGGTGAGCAGTTCTTC
TRBJ1-2 | TRBV7-2 | TRBD1 | NA | CASSLDRGPYGYTF | TGTGCCAGCAGCTTAGACAGGGGGCCCTATGGCTACACCTTC
TRBJ2-1 | TRBV27 | NA | NA | CASSFDGSSYNEQFF | TGTGCCAGCAGTTTTGACGGGAGCTCCTACAATGAGCAGTTCTTC
TRBJ2-1 | TRBV7-2 | NA | few | CASRKYSSDYNEQFF | TGTGCCAGCAGGAAATACAGCAGCGATTACAATGAGCAGTTCTTC
TRBJ2-7 | TRBV5-1 | TRBD1 | NA | CASSPRQGGGEQYF | TGCGCCAGCAGCCCGCGACAGGGTGGAGGCGAGCAGTACTTC
TRBJ2-3 | TRBV4-2 | NA | few | CASSQVELSGELSTDTQYF | TGTGCCAGCAGCCAAGTCGAGTTATCGGGCGAGCTCAGCACAGATACGCAGTATTTT